These 2 T cell receptor beta chains originate from one sample sequenced in a study of T cells expressing NK-cell markers (dated by TCRdb to the early 2020s). The library was made by 5' RACE. The reads were generated on an Illumina HiSeq 2000. Following reprocessing of the reads by TCRdb, the data hold one row per CDR3 protein sequence and no DNA is available. Per the sample table, the count is under 500,000 distinct CDR3 sequences. About 7.1% of the sample is held by the ten biggest clonotypes. Material for sequencing was blood T cells: a sorted CD56 or NKG2C T cell subset, CD4+ or CD8+ T cells, or bulk PBMC T cells (not recorded which). These receptors originate from a woman aged 18-69 years in good health.

The chain joins TRBV7-9 to TRBJ1-5; TCRdb returns TRBD1, unconfirmable since there is no DNA. Germline V lookup: CDR1 SEHNR, CDR2 FQNEAQ (reference sequence). This CDR3 has 13 residues. CDR3 residues: CASSGRDIQPQHF.

The chain joins TRBV4-1 to TRBJ1-4; the TCRdb call, TRBD1, lacks DNA for checking. Germline V gene lookup returns CDR1 MGHRA and CDR2 YSYEKL. There are 18 residues in the CDR3. CDR3 protein: CASSQAPGHISTNEKLFF.